This T cell receptor beta chain derives from a study of blood T cell repertoires in COVID-19. Study context: Samples of COVID-19 (acute and convalescent) were obtained from the United States, Italy and Spain.

V shed 5 bases and J 8 bases; nucleotides not matched to a gene: 1. The CDR3 covers 13 residues. Germline CDR1 reads MNHEY; CDR2 reads SMNVEV (reference sequence). As handled by the study authors: Amplification with reference gene primers provided the estimates of nucleated cell counts. The protocol was immunoSEQ multiplex PCR, while the TCRdb copy is restricted to in-frame clones and leaves out a portion. The V and J calls and clone size are taken from that table; D and trimming were inferred from the DNA. The repertoire holds about 54,000 clones, roughly 80% seen once, with about 6.2% in the top ten.

V and J are TRBV27 and TRBJ1-6, with 9 bases identical to TRBD1. This TCR derives from a human donor in a cohort sampled during active or convalescent COVID-19. The sample taken for sequencing was peripheral blood. The CDR3 protein is CASSRTGDSPLHF. The DNA for the CDR3 is TGTGCCAGCAGTCGGACAGGGGATTCACCCCTCCACTTT.